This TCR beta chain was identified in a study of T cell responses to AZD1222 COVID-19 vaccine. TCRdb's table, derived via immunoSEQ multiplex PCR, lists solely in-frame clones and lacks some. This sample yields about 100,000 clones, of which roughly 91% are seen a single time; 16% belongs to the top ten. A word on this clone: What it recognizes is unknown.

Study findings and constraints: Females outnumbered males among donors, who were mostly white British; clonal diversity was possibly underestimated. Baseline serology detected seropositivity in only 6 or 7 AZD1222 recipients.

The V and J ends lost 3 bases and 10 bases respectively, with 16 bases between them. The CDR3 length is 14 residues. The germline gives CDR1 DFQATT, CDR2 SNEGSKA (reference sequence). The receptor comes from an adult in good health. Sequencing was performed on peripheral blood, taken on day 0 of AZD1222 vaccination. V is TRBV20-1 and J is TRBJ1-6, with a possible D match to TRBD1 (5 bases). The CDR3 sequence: CSASVAGRGSPLHF. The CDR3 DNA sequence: TGCAGTGCTAGTGTCGCGGGGCGCGGGTCACCCCTCCACTTT.